Following are 26 T cell receptor beta chains from one sample sequenced in a study of CD8+ T cells in alopecia areata. Treatment of the sample: oral pan-JAK inhibitor, 5-10 mg twice daily. cDNA reverse transcribed from extracted RNA served as the sequencing template. Profiled with immunoSEQ multiplex PCR; TCRdb holds only in-frame clones, not every one. The profile shows 200,000 to 250,000 clones, around two fifths of them singletons. The sequencing used CD4+ T cells sorted from blood, collected between weeks 30 and 35, from a patient treated with tofacitinib. The receptors were sampled from a human donor with alopecia areata.

This clone showed up many times. The rearrangement links TRBV18 to TRBJ1-1, with D possibly being TRBD1 (6 bases). The length of the CDR3 is 16 residues. Germline CDR1 reads KGHSH; CDR2 reads LQKENI. The V and J ends lost 3 bases and 0 bases respectively, with 14 bases between them. The CDR3 here is CASSPIGQFLNTEAFF. CDR3 nucleotides: TGTGCCAGCTCACCGATAGGACAGTTTTTGAACACTGAAGCTTTCTTT.

V gene TRBV7-2 combines with J gene TRBJ1-2, with D unclear. There are 15 residues in the CDR3. From germline, CDR1 is SGHTA and CDR2 FQGNSA. V lost 1 base to trimming and J lost 3 bases, with 12 bases between them. As DNA, the CDR3 is TGTGCCAGCAGCTTAGGACCGGGGATTGACTATGGCTACACCTTC. Translation: CASSLGPGIDYGYTF. The variable domain in full, completed from reference TRBV7-2 and TRBJ1-2, reads GAGVSQSPSNKVTEKGKDVELRCDPISGHTALYWYRQSLGQGLEFLIYFQGNSAPDKSGLPSDRFSAERTGGSVSTLTIQRTQQEDSAVYLCASSLGPGIDYGYTFGSGTRLTVV.

CDR3: CASSGVNRGSGYGYTF. CDR3 coding DNA: TGTGCCAGCAGCGGAGTGAACAGGGGATCTGGCTATGGCTACACCTTC. The chain recombines TRBV4-2 with TRBJ1-2; TRBD1 matches 7 bases. Losses at the gene ends were 5 bases for V and 4 bases for J; bases not matched to a gene: 13. The CDR3 loop spans 16 amino acids. Germline lookup yields CDR1 LGHNA and CDR2 YNFKEQ.

This clone showed up just a few times. The gene calls are TRBV27 and TRBJ1-5; D is undetermined. V dropped 2 bases and J dropped 2 bases, with 4 bases sitting between them. The CDR3 length is 13 residues. In germline, CDR1 is MNHEY, CDR2 SMNVEV (reference sequence). Here the CDR3 DNA reads TGTGCCAGCAGTTTAAGTGGCAATCAGCCCCAGCATTTT. The encoded protein is CASSLSGNQPQHF.

The chain carries TRBV7-8 and TRBJ2-5, with 9 bases identical to TRBD2. V shed 5 bases, J shed 5 bases, and the junction held 9 bases outside the gene matches. The CDR3 is made up of 15 amino acids. The germline CDR1 and CDR2 sequences are SGHVS and FQNEAQ. The chain's CDR3 is CASSPASGIGETQYF. CDR3 DNA: TGTGCCAGCAGCCCCGCTAGCGGGATAGGGGAGACCCAGTACTTC.

This chain links TRBV15 with TRBJ2-1; 9 nucleotides line up with TRBD2. Trimming cost V 5 bases and J 1 base; bases outside gene matches: 15. The CDR3 has 19 residues. The germline CDR1 and CDR2 sequences are LNHNV and YYDKDF (reference sequence). The CDR3, as DNA: TGTGCCACCAGCCTGGGACTAGCTGGCCCTGGAGGATCCTACAATGAGCAGTTCTTC. Its translation is CATSLGLAGPGGSYNEQFF.

The chain joins TRBV6-5 to TRBJ1-1; TRBD1 matches at 9 bases. With V trimmed by 6 bases and J by 0 bases, 2 bases remained unmatched. Per the germline V gene, CDR1 is MNHEY and CDR2 is SVGAGI. CDR3 length: 14 residues. The CDR3 DNA sequence: TGTGCCAGCAGCCGGGACAGGGTGAACACTGAAGCTTTCTTT. Encoded protein: CASSRDRVNTEAFF.

The V call is TRBV30, the J call TRBJ2-7; D not resolved. Germline V CDR1 and CDR2: GTSNPN, SVGIG (reference sequence). The CDR3 spans 13 residues. V dropped 2 bases and J dropped 0 bases, with 8 bases sitting between them. The CDR3 here is CAWSLTVSYEQYF. The DNA for the CDR3 is TGTGCCTGGAGTTTGACGGTCTCCTACGAGCAGTACTTC.

The chain employs TRBV18 and TRBJ2-7; 7 nucleotides match TRBD2. V shed 3 bases and J 6 bases; nucleotides not matched to a gene: 14. The CDR3 spans 16 residues. CDR1 and CDR2 from the germline V gene are KGHSH and LQKENI. The CDR3 DNA reads as TGTGCCAGCTCACCCTCCCTAGGGACTAACTCCCTCGAGCAGTACTTC. This encodes CASSPSLGTNSLEQYF.

This clone showed up just a few times. The V and J genes are TRBV29-1 and TRBJ1-2; 8 bases map to TRBD1. Germline V gene lookup returns CDR1 SQVTM and CDR2 ANQGSEA. The ends lost 3 bases at V and 2 bases at J; junction bases unmatched: 8. The CDR3 covers 15 residues. CDR3 protein: CSVENRDRNNYGYTF. The CDR3 nucleotides are TGCAGCGTTGAGAACCGGGACAGGAACAACTATGGCTACACCTTC.

This clone showed up just a few times. CDR3 sequence reads: CASSLGTDRSYEQYF. CDR3 DNA: TGTGCCAGCAGCTTGGGGACAGACCGCTCCTACGAGCAGTACTTC. The chain employs TRBV5-6 and TRBJ2-7; D perhaps matches TRBD1 (6 bases). The CDR3 is 15 residues long. Germline V gene lookup returns CDR1 SGHDT and CDR2 YYEEEE. V lost 0 bases and J 0 bases, leaving 10 bases between the germline ends.

This clone showed up just a few times. The chain carries TRBV6-6 and TRBJ2-1, with 9 nucleotides matching TRBD2. V trimming: 6 bases; J trimming: 5 bases; junction bases outside the gene matches: 5. CDR1 is MNHNY and CDR2 is SVGAGI in the germline V gene (reference sequence). This CDR3 has 14 residues. The chain's CDR3 is CASRDSGGNNEQFF. The DNA of the CDR3 is TGTGCCAGCAGGGATAGCGGGGGTAACAATGAGCAGTTCTTC.

This clone was seen a handful of times. This chain uses TRBV12-5 with TRBJ2-1, with 10 bases that match TRBD1. This CDR3 is built from 16 residues. Germline V CDR1 and CDR2: LGHNT, FRNRAP. The V gene end was trimmed by 7 bases and the J gene end by 7 bases; junction bases not matched to a gene: 13. CDR3 DNA: TGTGCTAGTGCCTTTTCCACTTCGGGACAGGGGAATGAGCAGTTCTTC. It codes for CASAFSTSGQGNEQFF.

The chain uses TRBV29-1 and TRBJ2-6; D is unresolved. In germline, CDR1 is SQVTM, CDR2 ANQGSEA. V was trimmed by 7 bases and J by 0 bases, leaving 10 bases between them. The CDR3 spans 14 residues. CDR3: CSATKNSGANVLTF. For the CDR3, the DNA is TGCAGCGCGACCAAGAACTCTGGGGCCAACGTCCTGACTTTC.

CDR3 nucleotides: TGTGCCAGCATCCCGGGCAGGGGGAACACTGAAGCTTTCTTT. Amino acids: CASIPGRGNTEAFF. The chain links TRBV7-2 to TRBJ1-1; weak D call: TRBD1 (6 bases). The V end lost 7 bases, the J end lost 1 base, and 13 bases lay between the germline ends. This CDR3 spans 14 amino acids. CDR1 is SGHTA and CDR2 is FQGNSA in the germline V gene.

In its sample, this clone was seen a few times. This chain links TRBV5-8 with TRBJ2-1; no clear D gene. The germline gives CDR1 SGHTS, CDR2 YDEGEE. CDR3 length: 9 residues. Trimming removed 2 bases from V and 12 bases from J, with 3 bases in between. The CDR3 bases are TGTGCCAGCAGCTTTTGGCAGTTCTTC. Amino acids: CASSFWQFF.

Only a few counts were recorded for this clone. The chain has TRBV29-1 and TRBJ1-4, with D unresolved. V lost 1 base and J lost 13, with 13 bases in between. The CDR3 extends over 12 amino acids. Germline-derived CDR1 and CDR2 are SQVTM and ANQGSEA. CDR3 sequence: CSVEVSPRGLFF. The DNA for the CDR3 is TGCAGCGTTGAAGTTTCCCCCCGGGGACTGTTTTTT.

This rearrangement joins TRBV7-8 to TRBJ1-1; D gene unclear. V shed 5 bases and J shed 6 bases, with 10 bases lying between them. This CDR3 region has 12 residues. Germline CDR1 reads SGHVS; CDR2 reads FQNEAQ. CDR3 amino acids: CASSETEAEAFF. In DNA, the CDR3 is TGTGCCAGCAGCGAGACCGAAGCTGAAGCTTTCTTT.

This clone was seen a few times. Other DNA sequences in the sample encode the same CDR3. The chain carries TRBV5-1 and TRBJ2-1; D call uncertain. The length of the CDR3 is 11 residues. Germline loops: CDR1 SGHRS, CDR2 YFSETQ. Trimming shortened V by 1 base and J by 7 bases, and 3 bases separated the two germline ends. CDR3: CASSLRNEQFF. CDR3 coding DNA: TGCGCCAGCAGCTTGCGAAATGAGCAGTTCTTC.

The V and J genes are TRBV7-3 and TRBJ2-1; perhaps TRBD1 as D (5 bases). The CDR3 totals 13 residues. The ends were cut back, 1 base at V and 8 bases at J, with 9 bases in the middle. Germline CDR1 and CDR2: SGHTA and FQGTGA. CDR3: CASSLSRVDEQFF. The DNA for the CDR3 is TGTGCCAGCAGCTTAAGCAGGGTCGATGAGCAGTTCTTC.

As DNA, the CDR3 is TGTGCCATCAGTGAAGTTGGGCGGGACCAGGGTAACACAGATACGCAGTATTTT. It yields the protein CAISEVGRDQGNTDTQYF. The chain combines TRBV10-3 with TRBJ2-3; tentatively, D is TRBD2 (6 bases). V was pared by 3 bases and J by 2 bases, with 21 bases between. Germline V gives CDR1 ENHRY, CDR2 SYGVKD. CDR3 length equals 18 residues.

The V gene is TRBV7-2, the J gene TRBJ1-5; maybe TRBD1 (5 bases). CDR1 and CDR2 (germline): SGHTA, FQGNSA. V was trimmed by 5 bases and J by 4 bases, leaving 15 bases between them. This CDR3 spans 15 amino acids. The CDR3 spells CASSPRGGWNQPQHF. CDR3 in DNA: TGTGCCAGCAGCCCCCGGGGGGGTTGGAATCAGCCCCAGCATTTT.

The CDR3 spells CASSDPGTSGNTIYF. Here the CDR3 DNA reads TGTGCCAGCAGTGACCCAGGGACATCCGGAAACACCATATATTTT. The chain carries TRBV25-1 and TRBJ1-3; possible D gene TRBD1, 6 bases. V was trimmed by 3 bases and J by 4 bases, leaving 13 bases between them. There are 15 residues in the CDR3. CDR1 is MGHDK, CDR2 SYGVNS, per germline.

The rearrangement joins TRBV4-1 to TRBJ2-1, with TRBD2 identical over 7 bases. CDR3 length: 15 amino acids. From germline, CDR1 is MGHRA and CDR2 YSYEKL. V shed 4 bases and J 6 bases; nucleotides not matched to a gene: 9. This chain's CDR3 is CASSRGLIGGNEQFF. The DNA for the CDR3 is TGCGCCAGCAGCCGGGGACTAATCGGGGGCAATGAGCAGTTCTTC.

The chain employs TRBV29-1 and TRBJ1-1; TRBD1 matches 10 bases. The length of the CDR3 is 14 residues. CDR1 is SQVTM and CDR2 is ANQGSEA in the germline V gene. V lost 7 bases, J lost 5 bases, and 10 bases stayed unmatched. CDR3 amino acids: CSAAGTGVRTEAFF. The CDR3 bases are TGCAGCGCCGCCGGGACAGGGGTCCGGACTGAAGCTTTCTTT.

As concerns this clone: Other DNA sequences in this specimen translate into the identical CDR3. The chain employs TRBV5-1 and TRBJ2-5; D unresolved. The CDR3 is 11 residues long. V dropped 4 bases and J dropped 2 bases, with 3 bases sitting between them. Looked up from germline, CDR1 is SGHRS and CDR2 is YFSETQ. CDR3 sequence reads: CASSRQETQYF. CDR3 sequence (DNA): TGCGCCAGCAGCCGGCAAGAGACCCAGTACTTC.